The rows below give T cell receptor beta chains drawn from one sample of a study of T cell responses to AZD1222 COVID-19 vaccine. The method was immunoSEQ multiplex PCR; TCRdb's version includes in-frame clones alone and lacks a portion of them. In the table there are approximately 17,000 clones, around 83% of which are singletons. The sample was peripheral blood, taken 28 days after the second AZD1222 dose. Source of these receptors: an adult who received the AZD1222 COVID-19 vaccine. The CDR3 runs from the conserved cysteine through the conserved F or W. The D gene is left open where the match is weak. The size field is filled for only some rows; it gives once, few, many or a size class.

d_call	clone_size	v_call	j_call	cdr3_nt	cdr3_aa
.	.	TRBV4-3	TRBJ1-4	TGCGCCAGCAGCCAAGATCATCCAGGATGGGGTGAAAAACTGTTTTTT	CASSQDHPGWGEKLFF
.	.	TRBV28	TRBJ2-3	TGTGCCAGCGGCAACTGGGAACTAGTTGGGGATACGCAGTATTTT	CASGNWELVGDTQYF
.	.	TRBV6-1	TRBJ2-7	TGTGCCAGCAGTGATAATGACTTCTACGAGCAGTACTTC	CASSDNDFYEQYF
TRBD2	.	TRBV7-2	TRBJ2-1	TGTGCCAGCAGCTTAGCGCCCAGCGGGGGGGCCTGGTTTTCCTACAATGAGCAGTTCTTC	CASSLAPSGGAWFSYNEQFF
TRBD1	.	TRBV5-1	TRBJ1-5	TGCGCCAGCAGCACCGGACAGGGGGATCAGCCCCAGCATTTT	CASSTGQGDQPQHF
.	.	TRBV7-2	TRBJ2-3	TGTGCCAGCAGCCCCGAAGTGGCAGATACGCAGTATTTT	CASSPEVADTQYF
.	.	TRBV10-3	TRBJ1-6	TGTGCCATCAGTGATGTAGGGCGGACCAAGTATAGTTCACCCCTCCACTTT	CAISDVGRTKYSSPLHF
.	.	TRBV5-1	TRBJ2-3	TGCGCCAGCAGCTTGTCCTTTACAGATACGCAGTATTTT	CASSLSFTDTQYF
.	.	TRBV27	TRBJ1-2	TGTGCCAGCAGTTTGTCAGGGGATAACTATGGCTACACCTTC	CASSLSGDNYGYTF
.	.	TRBV10-3	TRBJ1-1	TGTGCCATCAGTGAGGGATATTTGAACACTGAAGCTTTCTTT	CAISEGYLNTEAFF
TRBD1	.	TRBV4-3	TRBJ2-7	TGCGCCAGCAGCCAAGATTTACAGGGGGACGAGCAGTACTTC	CASSQDLQGDEQYF
.	.	TRBV29-1	TRBJ1-1	TGCAGCGTTGAAGCAACAGAGGGGACGGAAGCTTTCTTT	CSVEATEGTEAFF
.	few	TRBV6-2/TRBV6-3	TRBJ1-6	TGTGCCAGCAGTACGGACACCTATAATTCACCCCTCCACTTT	CASSTDTYNSPLHF
.	.	TRBV6-2/TRBV6-3	TRBJ2-1	TGTGCCAGCAGTTCACAGGGCCTTGAGCAGTTCTTC	CASSSQGLEQFF